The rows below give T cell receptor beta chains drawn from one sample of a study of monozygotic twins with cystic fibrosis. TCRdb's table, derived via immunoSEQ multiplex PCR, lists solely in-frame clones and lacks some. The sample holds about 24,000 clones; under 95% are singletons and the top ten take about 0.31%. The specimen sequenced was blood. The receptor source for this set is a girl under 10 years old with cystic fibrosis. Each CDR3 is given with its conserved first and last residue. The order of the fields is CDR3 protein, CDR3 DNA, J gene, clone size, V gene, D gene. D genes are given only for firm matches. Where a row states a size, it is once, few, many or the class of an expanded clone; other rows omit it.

CDR3 protein: CASSAYRGYEQYF
CDR3 DNA: TGTGCCAGCAGTGCATACAGGGGTTACGAGCAGTACTTC
J gene: TRBJ2-7
clone size: NA
V gene: TRBV27
D gene: TRBD1

CDR3 protein: CASSIPTTGKGAFF
CDR3 DNA: TGTGCCAGTAGTATTCCCACAACTGGAAAGGGAGCTTTCTTT
J gene: TRBJ1-1
clone size: NA
V gene: TRBV19
D gene: NA

CDR3 protein: CASSLGDSLWSPLHF
CDR3 DNA: TGTGCCAGCAGCTTAGGGGATTCGCTCTGGTCACCCCTCCACTTT
J gene: TRBJ1-6
clone size: NA
V gene: TRBV11-2
D gene: NA

CDR3 protein: CASSKGGAMNTEAFF
CDR3 DNA: TGTGCCAGCAGTAAGGGGGGGGCCATGAACACTGAAGCTTTCTTT
J gene: TRBJ1-1
clone size: NA
V gene: TRBV27
D gene: NA

CDR3 protein: CASSIRQGSNQPQHF
CDR3 DNA: TGTGCCAGTAGTATACGACAGGGGTCCAATCAGCCCCAGCATTTT
J gene: TRBJ1-5
clone size: once
V gene: TRBV19
D gene: TRBD1

CDR3 protein: CASSSSGPYGYTF
CDR3 DNA: TGTGCCAGCAGCTCTTCGGGGCCCTATGGCTACACCTTC
J gene: TRBJ1-2
clone size: NA
V gene: TRBV7-6
D gene: NA

CDR3 protein: CASSGSDSNYGYTF
CDR3 DNA: TGTGCCAGCAGCGGTAGCGACTCTAACTATGGCTACACCTTC
J gene: TRBJ1-2
clone size: once
V gene: TRBV9
D gene: NA

CDR3 protein: CASSRTGANTEAFF
CDR3 DNA: TGTGCCAGTAGTAGAACAGGGGCGAACACTGAAGCTTTCTTT
J gene: TRBJ1-1
clone size: NA
V gene: TRBV19
D gene: TRBD1

CDR3 protein: CATQIGQGAYQPQHF
CDR3 DNA: TGTGCCACCCAAATCGGACAGGGAGCTTATCAGCCCCAGCATTTT
J gene: TRBJ1-5
clone size: NA
V gene: TRBV15
D gene: TRBD1

CDR3 protein: CASSLAITGELFF
CDR3 DNA: TGTGCCAGCAGCTTAGCGATCACCGGGGAGCTGTTTTTT
J gene: TRBJ2-2
clone size: NA
V gene: TRBV7-8
D gene: NA

CDR3 protein: CASSQGEQETQYF
CDR3 DNA: TGTGCCAGCAGCCAAGGGGAACAAGAGACCCAGTACTTC
J gene: TRBJ2-5
clone size: NA
V gene: TRBV14
D gene: NA

CDR3 protein: CASSDPISAAPLHF
CDR3 DNA: TGTGCCAGCAGTGATCCAATCTCGGCCGCACCCCTCCACTTT
J gene: TRBJ1-6
clone size: NA
V gene: TRBV25-1
D gene: NA

CDR3 protein: CASSIPGFGLTDTQYF
CDR3 DNA: TGTGCCAGTAGTATTCCAGGGTTCGGGCTTACAGATACGCAGTATTTT
J gene: TRBJ2-3
clone size: NA
V gene: TRBV19
D gene: NA

CDR3 protein: CASSRRGSGELDTQYF
CDR3 DNA: TGTGCCAGCAGCCGCCGGGGTAGCGGGGAGCTAGATACGCAGTATTTT
J gene: TRBJ2-3
clone size: once
V gene: TRBV9
D gene: TRBD2

CDR3 protein: CASSIRTSRGYTF
CDR3 DNA: TGTGCCAGTAGTATACGGACAAGTCGGGGCTACACCTTC
J gene: TRBJ1-2
clone size: NA
V gene: TRBV19
D gene: NA

CDR3 protein: CASSPQAQTPDTQYF
CDR3 DNA: TGTGCCAGCAGCCCTCAGGCCCAAACCCCAGATACGCAGTATTTT
J gene: TRBJ2-3
clone size: NA
V gene: TRBV9
D gene: NA

CDR3 protein: CASSLGPEDRDYEQYF
CDR3 DNA: TGCGCCAGCAGCTTGGGTCCTGAGGACAGGGACTACGAGCAGTACTTC
J gene: TRBJ2-7
clone size: NA
V gene: TRBV5-1
D gene: TRBD1

CDR3 protein: CASRVAGTGVADTQYF
CDR3 DNA: TGTGCCAGCAGGGTAGCCGGGACAGGGGTGGCAGATACGCAGTATTTT
J gene: TRBJ2-3
clone size: few
V gene: TRBV21-1
D gene: NA

CDR3 protein: CASRRDSYQETQYF
CDR3 DNA: TGTGCCAGCAGGCGGGACTCGTACCAAGAGACCCAGTACTTC
J gene: TRBJ2-5
clone size: NA
V gene: TRBV6-5
D gene: NA

CDR3 protein: CASSLQGLAGNTIYF
CDR3 DNA: TGTGCCAGCAGCCTACAGGGGTTAGCTGGAAACACCATATATTTT
J gene: TRBJ1-3
clone size: NA
V gene: TRBV6-5
D gene: TRBD1

CDR3 protein: CASNGQGAGNTIYF
CDR3 DNA: TGTGCCAGCAACGGACAGGGGGCGGGAAACACCATATATTTT
J gene: TRBJ1-3
clone size: NA
V gene: TRBV2
D gene: TRBD1

CDR3 protein: CASSLLGTGDQPQHF
CDR3 DNA: TGTGCCAGCAGTTTACTCGGGACAGGGGATCAGCCCCAGCATTTT
J gene: TRBJ1-5
clone size: NA
V gene: TRBV27
D gene: TRBD1

CDR3 protein: CASTPGIYYGYTF
CDR3 DNA: TGTGCCAGCACTCCCGGGATCTACTATGGCTACACCTTC
J gene: TRBJ1-2
clone size: NA
V gene: TRBV6-6
D gene: NA

CDR3 protein: CASSFGQITDTQYF
CDR3 DNA: TGTGCCAGCAGCTTCGGACAGATCACAGATACGCAGTATTTT
J gene: TRBJ2-3
clone size: NA
V gene: TRBV5-6
D gene: NA

CDR3 protein: CASSYDRWEAIAEAFF
CDR3 DNA: TGTGCCAGCAGTTACGACAGGTGGGAGGCAATAGCTGAAGCTTTCTTT
J gene: TRBJ1-1
clone size: NA
V gene: TRBV6-5
D gene: NA

CDR3 protein: CASTSTSGVIDTQYF
CDR3 DNA: TGTGCCAGCACCTCGACTAGCGGGGTGATAGATACGCAGTATTTT
J gene: TRBJ2-3
clone size: NA
V gene: TRBV7-9
D gene: TRBD2

CDR3 protein: CASSIGSYTEAFF
CDR3 DNA: TGTGCCAGTAGTATCGGGTCTTACACTGAAGCTTTCTTT
J gene: TRBJ1-1
clone size: NA
V gene: TRBV19
D gene: NA